Presented here are 19 T cell receptor beta chains from one specimen sequenced in a study of blood T cells in healthy people across ages. It was with a sample-barcoded 5' primer and a J-beta primer mix that a second PCR of about 6 to 12 cycles was run. TCRdb fed the 5' RACE reads into MiXCR, producing one record per CDR3 protein. The data show fewer than 2,000,000 distinct CDR3 sequences, with around 42% seen just once and under 30% held by the top ten. Specimen: blood. The source is a human donor in good health.

This clonotype was seen only a few times. The chain has TRBV29-1 and TRBJ1-2; 7 positions match TRBD1. The ends lost 5 bases at V and 2 bases at J; junction bases unmatched: 5. The CDR3 covers 13 residues. The germline gives CDR1 SQVTM, CDR2 ANQGSEA. For the CDR3, the DNA is TGCAGCGTTCCGAGACAGGGCAACTATGGCTACACCTTC. This translates into CSVPRQGNYGYTF.

The table lists this clonotype with a few counts. The chain has TRBV7-2 and TRBJ2-7, with 7 bases that match TRBD2. The CDR3 runs 15 residues. Germline CDR1 and CDR2: SGHTA and FQGNSA. V shed 2 bases and J 6 bases; nucleotides not matched to a gene: 10. In DNA, the CDR3 is TGTGCCAGCAGCTTAAGACCAGCGGGGTATATCGAGCAGTACTTC. Its translation: CASSLRPAGYIEQYF. Drawing the rest from reference TRBV7-2 and TRBJ2-7, the complete variable domain is GAGVSQSPSNKVTEKGKDVELRCDPISGHTALYWYRQSLGQGLEFLIYFQGNSAPDKSGLPSDRFSAERTGGSVSTLTIQRTQQEDSAVYLCASSLRPAGYIEQYFGPGTRLTVT.

This chain joins TRBV7-2 and TRBJ1-1; 9 nucleotides match TRBD1. The ends lost 3 bases at V and 0 bases at J; junction bases unmatched: 5. CDR1 is SGHTA, CDR2 FQGNSA, per germline. The CDR3 sequence is 16 residues long. The CDR3 spells CASSFGQGSMNTEAFF. The CDR3, as DNA: TGTGCCAGCAGCTTCGGACAGGGGTCCATGAACACTGAAGCTTTCTTT.

The chain recombines TRBV6-2 or TRBV6-3 with TRBJ2-2; the D gene could be TRBD1 or TRBD2 (5 bases each). The CDR3 spans 14 residues. Germline V gene sequence: CDR1 MNHEY, CDR2 SVGEGT. Trimming took 7 bases from V and 3 from J, leaving 12 bases between them. This chain's CDR3 is CASIEGTYTGELFF. The CDR3 DNA follows: TGTGCCAGCATCGAAGGGACCTACACCGGGGAGCTGTTTTTT.

A few counts support this clonotype. The chain combines TRBV5-1 with TRBJ2-7; 7 nucleotides match TRBD1. Trimming took 5 bases from V and 2 from J; bases not matched to a gene: 10. This CDR3 spans 15 amino acids. Germline CDR1 and CDR2: SGHRS and YFSETQ. The CDR3 DNA sequence: TGCGCCAGCAGACGGACCGGGACAGATGCCTACGAGCAGTACTTC. Translation: CASRRTGTDAYEQYF.

This chain joins TRBV10-3 and TRBJ2-1; 9 bases match TRBD2. This CDR3 is 16 amino acids long. Germline assignment: CDR1 ENHRY and CDR2 SYGVKD. The ends lost 3 bases at V and 4 bases at J; junction bases unmatched: 7. CDR3 DNA: TGTGCCATCAGTGAAACTCTAGCGGGGAGATACAATGAGCAGTTCTTC. As protein: CAISETLAGRYNEQFF.

This clonotype was recorded a few times. This chain links TRBV29-1 with TRBJ2-3; D is ambiguous. The CDR3 extends over 14 amino acids. Germline CDR1 and CDR2: SQVTM and ANQGSEA. V was cut by 1 base and J by 0 bases, with 8 bases left in between. CDR3 region: CSVEAPPSTDTQYF. The CDR3 DNA reads as TGCAGCGTTGAAGCCCCGCCTAGCACAGATACGCAGTATTTT.

This chain connects TRBV20-1 to TRBJ1-5, with D perhaps TRBD1 (6 bases). V lost 3 bases and J lost 0, with 12 bases in between. The CDR3 extends over 15 amino acids. Per the germline V gene, CDR1 is DFQATT and CDR2 is SNEGSKA (reference sequence). Here the CDR3 DNA reads TGCAGTGCTAGTATGGGGGGGCCTAGCAATCAGCCCCAGCATTTT. Residues: CSASMGGPSNQPQHF.

This clonotype was found a few times. This chain links TRBV29-1 with TRBJ1-5, with D unresolved. The CDR3 is 14 residues long. Germline loops: CDR1 SQVTM, CDR2 ANQGSEA. V lost 6 bases to trimming and J lost 3 bases, with 15 bases between them. The CDR3 reads CSVARGGPNQPQHF. The CDR3 coding sequence is TGCAGCGTCGCCCGCGGAGGGCCCAATCAGCCCCAGCATTTT.

This chain connects TRBV18 to TRBJ2-5; 9 positions agree with TRBD2. Germline V gene lookup returns CDR1 KGHSH and CDR2 LQKENI. V was clipped by 8 bases and J by 5 bases; unmatched bases: 6. The CDR3 covers 13 residues. The CDR3 DNA follows: TGTGCCAGCCCACTAGCGGGTCGGGAGACCCAGTACTTC. It translates to CASPLAGRETQYF.

The chain links TRBV7-3 to TRBJ2-7; tentative D call: TRBD1 (5 bases). Germline assignment: CDR1 SGHTA and CDR2 FQGTGA. Trimming shortened V by 2 bases and J by 5 bases, and 16 bases separated the two germline ends. CDR3 length: 15 amino acids. In DNA, the CDR3 is TGTGCCAGCAGCTTAGGTGGGGCAGATATACACGAGCAGTACTTC. It codes for CASSLGGADIHEQYF. Full variable domain (remainder filled in from reference TRBV7-3 and TRBJ2-7): GAGVSQTPSNKVTEKGKYVELRCDPISGHTALYWYRQSLGQGPEFLIYFQGTGAADDSGLPNDRFFAVRPEGSVSTLKIQRTERGDSAVYLCASSLGGADIHEQYFGPGTRLTVT.

V and J are TRBV6-2 or TRBV6-3 and TRBJ2-7; 7 bases align to TRBD2. CDR3 size: 15 residues. Losses at the gene ends were 6 bases for V and 2 bases for J; bases not matched to a gene: 10. Germline V gives CDR1 MNHEY, CDR2 SVGEGT. CDR3 sequence: CASRPGRGSPYEQYF. CDR3 DNA sequence: TGTGCCAGCAGGCCTGGCCGCGGGAGCCCCTACGAGCAGTACTTC.

V and J are TRBV2 and TRBJ2-1, with a tentative D call TRBD1 (6 bases). The CDR3 is 16 residues long. V was trimmed by 8 bases and J by 5 bases, leaving 22 bases between them. Per germline, CDR1 SNHLY and CDR2 FYNNEI. The CDR3 nucleotides read TGTGCCAGCTTTAATGGGATTCTGGACAGAAACAATGAGCAGTTCTTC. This encodes CASFNGILDRNNEQFF.

Of note for this clonotype: Because it lacks the conserved phenylalanine or tryptophan at the end, this CDR3 is likely a read error. This rearrangement joins TRBV6-1 to TRBJ2-3, with D possibly matching TRBD2 (6 bases). The CDR3 is made up of 15 amino acids. Between the trimmed V and J ends, which lost 10 bases and 3 bases, there was a span of 20 bases. CDR1 and CDR2 from the germline V gene are MNHNS and SASEGT. For the CDR3, the DNA is TGTGCCACACTAGGGACTCGTTCTCAGACAGATACGCAGTATGTT. Its translation: CATLGTRSQTDTQYV.

The CDR3 loop reads CASSPMRGGQETQYF. CDR3 bases: TGTGCCAGCAGCCCCATGAGGGGGGGCCAAGAGACCCAGTACTTC. This rearrangement joins TRBV4-2 to TRBJ2-5; D perhaps matches TRBD2 (7 bases). Germline assignment: CDR1 LGHNA and CDR2 YNFKEQ. V was cut by 4 bases and J by 1 base, with 13 bases left in between. This CDR3 comprises 15 residues.

This chain uses TRBV7-3 with TRBJ2-3; D may be TRBD1 (6 bases). The CDR3 runs 16 residues. CDR1 and CDR2 (germline): SGHTA, FQGTGA. Trimming took off 5 bases at V and 6 bases at J, with 21 bases between the two ends. The CDR3 coding sequence is TGTGCCAGCAGCCCGGGCCGAGGCAGGGGTGACGATACGCAGTATTTT. Translating it yields CASSPGRGRGDDTQYF.

This clonotype was detected ten times or more. Here the CDR3 DNA reads TGTGCCAGCAGTTACTTCAGGGGCGCAGGTACAGATACGCAGTATTTT. It translates to CASSYFRGAGTDTQYF. The rearrangement joins TRBV6-5 to TRBJ2-3; D perhaps matches TRBD1 (6 bases). Germline CDR1 and CDR2: MNHEY and SVGAGI. The CDR3 is made up of 16 amino acids. V lost 1 base, J lost 3 bases, and 14 bases lay in between.

The chain joins TRBV6-2 or TRBV6-3 to TRBJ1-2, with D unclear. The V and J ends lost 7 bases and 4 bases respectively, with 13 bases between them. Per germline, CDR1 MNHEY and CDR2 SVGEGT. The CDR3 runs to 13 residues. The CDR3 reads CASTSVPSYGYTF. CDR3 in DNA: TGTGCCAGCACCAGCGTCCCTAGCTATGGCTACACCTTC.

J is TRBJ1-1 and V is TRBV20-1; 7 bases are shared with TRBD1. The V and J ends lost 0 bases and 4 bases, in that order; junction bases with no gene match: 8. This CDR3 contains 15 residues. Germline assignment: CDR1 DFQATT and CDR2 SNEGSKA (reference sequence). For the CDR3, the DNA is TGCAGTGCTAGAGATCTAAGTCAGGGGGTCACTGAAGCTTTCTTT. Protein product: CSARDLSQGVTEAFF.